Listed below are T cell receptor beta chains from one sample, sequenced in a study of beta chain features in type 1 diabetes. Profiled with immunoSEQ multiplex PCR; TCRdb holds only in-frame clones, not every one. The sample gives 900,000 or so clones, 15% to 20% of which show up once; 0.023% is in the top ten. Sequenced input: naive CD4+ T cells from blood. The source of these receptors is a woman aged 18-29 years in good health. CDR3s include the opening cysteine and the closing phenylalanine or tryptophan. The order of the fields is CDR3 DNA, CDR3 protein, D gene, V gene, CDR3 length, J gene, clone size. A D gene is named only where the DNA matches it firmly. Where a row states a size, it is once, few, many or the class of an expanded clone; other rows omit it.

CDR3 DNA: TGTGCCAGCAGCCCCATGGCGATAGGTACAGATACGCAGTATTTT
CDR3 protein: CASSPMAIGTDTQYF
D gene: .
V gene: TRBV7-2
CDR3 length: 15
J gene: TRBJ2-3
clone size: .

CDR3 DNA: TGTGCCAGCAGTAACAGGGCCCATTCCAATCAGCCCCAGCATTTT
CDR3 protein: CASSNRAHSNQPQHF
D gene: .
V gene: TRBV6-6
CDR3 length: 15
J gene: TRBJ1-5
clone size: .

CDR3 DNA: TGTGCCAGCAGCGTAGTTAGCGCTATAGTCAATGAGCAGTTCTTC
CDR3 protein: CASSVVSAIVNEQFF
D gene: .
V gene: TRBV9
CDR3 length: 15
J gene: TRBJ2-1
clone size: .

CDR3 DNA: TGTGCCAGCAGCCGTAGCTACGGGAGGGACAATGAGCAGTTCTTC
CDR3 protein: CASSRSYGRDNEQFF
D gene: TRBD2
V gene: TRBV5-4
CDR3 length: 15
J gene: TRBJ2-1
clone size: .

CDR3 DNA: TGTGCCAGCAGTTTAGGACGAAAAAACTATGGCTACACCTTC
CDR3 protein: CASSLGRKNYGYTF
D gene: .
V gene: TRBV28
CDR3 length: 14
J gene: TRBJ1-2
clone size: few

CDR3 DNA: TGTGCCATCAGTGAGTCTGCAAGTCACAATGAGCAGTTCTTC
CDR3 protein: CAISESASHNEQFF
D gene: .
V gene: TRBV10-3
CDR3 length: 14
J gene: TRBJ2-1
clone size: .

CDR3 DNA: TGCGCCAGCGGGCGGGACAGGGACTATGGCTACACCTTC
CDR3 protein: CASGRDRDYGYTF
D gene: TRBD1
V gene: TRBV10-2
CDR3 length: 13
J gene: TRBJ1-2
clone size: .

CDR3 DNA: TGCAGCGTTGTAGGCGGGGGGGAGACCCAGTACTTC
CDR3 protein: CSVVGGGETQYF
D gene: TRBD2
V gene: TRBV29-1
CDR3 length: 12
J gene: TRBJ2-5
clone size: few

CDR3 DNA: TGTGCCAGCAGTTTAGTCCCCCTAGCGGTACTAGCCAAAAACATTCAGTACTTC
CDR3 protein: CASSLVPLAVLAKNIQYF
D gene: TRBD2
V gene: TRBV28
CDR3 length: 18
J gene: TRBJ2-4
clone size: .

CDR3 DNA: TGTGCCAGCAGCTTAGAACAGGGGCACACGTACGAGCAGTACTTC
CDR3 protein: CASSLEQGHTYEQYF
D gene: TRBD1
V gene: TRBV7-9
CDR3 length: 15
J gene: TRBJ2-7
clone size: .

CDR3 DNA: TGTGCCATCAGTGGACAGATGAGGGGCTACACCTTC
CDR3 protein: CAISGQMRGYTF
D gene: .
V gene: TRBV10-3
CDR3 length: 12
J gene: TRBJ1-2
clone size: few

CDR3 DNA: TGTGCCAGCTCACCACCAAGCAGCGGGGAGCTGTTTTTT
CDR3 protein: CASSPPSSGELFF
D gene: .
V gene: TRBV18
CDR3 length: 13
J gene: TRBJ2-2
clone size: few

CDR3 DNA: TGTGCCAGCAGCCAACAGGGAGATAGCAATCAGCCCCAGCATTTT
CDR3 protein: CASSQQGDSNQPQHF
D gene: .
V gene: TRBV6-4
CDR3 length: 15
J gene: TRBJ1-5
clone size: .

CDR3 DNA: TGTGCCAGCAGCTTTCTTGGGCTCCCAGCGGGAGGCTACGAGCAGTACTTC
CDR3 protein: CASSFLGLPAGGYEQYF
D gene: TRBD2
V gene: TRBV7-9
CDR3 length: 17
J gene: TRBJ2-7
clone size: few

CDR3 DNA: TGTGCCAGCAGTTCGGGGGTGAGCGTGTCCTACGAGCAGTACTTC
CDR3 protein: CASSSGVSVSYEQYF
D gene: .
V gene: TRBV27
CDR3 length: 15
J gene: TRBJ2-7
clone size: few

CDR3 DNA: TGTGCCAGCAGTTTATGGGACTACTATGGCTACACCTTC
CDR3 protein: CASSLWDYYGYTF
D gene: .
V gene: TRBV28
CDR3 length: 13
J gene: TRBJ1-2
clone size: .

CDR3 DNA: TGTGCCAGCTCACCTCAGGAAGCGGGCTTATCCTACAATGAGCAGTTCTTC
CDR3 protein: CASSPQEAGLSYNEQFF
D gene: .
V gene: TRBV18
CDR3 length: 17
J gene: TRBJ2-1
clone size: few

CDR3 DNA: TGTGCCAGCAGCTTAGCGCTGGAGGTACGTCGGGAGCAGTTCTTC
CDR3 protein: CASSLALEVRREQFF
D gene: .
V gene: TRBV7-9
CDR3 length: 15
J gene: TRBJ2-1
clone size: .

CDR3 DNA: TGCGCCAGCAGCTTGGTTCAAGGTAGCGGGAGGGTCACAGATACGCAGTATTTT
CDR3 protein: CASSLVQGSGRVTDTQYF
D gene: TRBD2
V gene: TRBV5-1
CDR3 length: 18
J gene: TRBJ2-3
clone size: few

CDR3 DNA: TGTGCCAGCCGGCCGGGGGCAGGCGAGCAGTACTTC
CDR3 protein: CASRPGAGEQYF
D gene: .
V gene: TRBV7-2
CDR3 length: 12
J gene: TRBJ2-7
clone size: few

CDR3 DNA: TGCGCCAGCATTCAGGGGCGGTACGAGCAGTACTTC
CDR3 protein: CASIQGRYEQYF
D gene: .
V gene: TRBV10-1
CDR3 length: 12
J gene: TRBJ2-7
clone size: .

CDR3 DNA: TGTGCCAGCAGTTCGCCCTCCTCCGCGGGACCAAGCAATGAGCAGTTCTTC
CDR3 protein: CASSSPSSAGPSNEQFF
D gene: .
V gene: TRBV28
CDR3 length: 17
J gene: TRBJ2-1
clone size: few

CDR3 DNA: TGTGCCAGCAGCTTTAAGGGCTCTGGGGCCAACGTCCTGACTTTC
CDR3 protein: CASSFKGSGANVLTF
D gene: .
V gene: TRBV7-9
CDR3 length: 15
J gene: TRBJ2-6
clone size: few

CDR3 DNA: TGCGCCAGCAGCCAAGCGCGGGTTGACTATGGCTACACCTTC
CDR3 protein: CASSQARVDYGYTF
D gene: .
V gene: TRBV4-3
CDR3 length: 14
J gene: TRBJ1-2
clone size: .

CDR3 DNA: TGTGCCATCGGTAGCAGGGTGAACACTGAAGCTTTCTTT
CDR3 protein: CAIGSRVNTEAFF
D gene: .
V gene: TRBV5-4
CDR3 length: 13
J gene: TRBJ1-1
clone size: few

CDR3 DNA: TGTGCCAGCAGCCAAGGGGGGGACAGGGAATTTTCCTACGAGCAGTACTTC
CDR3 protein: CASSQGGDREFSYEQYF
D gene: TRBD1
V gene: TRBV14
CDR3 length: 17
J gene: TRBJ2-7
clone size: .

CDR3 DNA: TGTGCCAGCAGCCAAATTAGCGGGAATGTCAATGGGACCCAGTACTTC
CDR3 protein: CASSQISGNVNGTQYF
D gene: TRBD2
V gene: TRBV5-4
CDR3 length: 16
J gene: TRBJ2-5
clone size: few

CDR3 DNA: TGCAGTCCAGATACCAGGGGAGGCTACACCTTC
CDR3 protein: CSPDTRGGYTF
D gene: .
V gene: TRBV20-1
CDR3 length: 11
J gene: TRBJ1-2
clone size: few

CDR3 DNA: TGTGCCAGCAGCCCAAACTTGGGGCGGGAGACCCAGTACTTC
CDR3 protein: CASSPNLGRETQYF
D gene: .
V gene: TRBV6-6
CDR3 length: 14
J gene: TRBJ2-5
clone size: few

CDR3 DNA: TGTGCCAGCAGTGAATCACAGGGTGGTGGCTACACCTTC
CDR3 protein: CASSESQGGGYTF
D gene: .
V gene: TRBV2
CDR3 length: 13
J gene: TRBJ1-2
clone size: .

CDR3 DNA: TGCGCCAGCAGCCAAGCGGGAGGGCCCGCCACCGGGGAGCTGTTTTTT
CDR3 protein: CASSQAGGPATGELFF
D gene: TRBD2
V gene: TRBV4-1
CDR3 length: 16
J gene: TRBJ2-2
clone size: .

CDR3 DNA: TGTGCCAGCACGGTGAACAGGGTTAATCAGCCCCAGCATTTT
CDR3 protein: CASTVNRVNQPQHF
D gene: .
V gene: TRBV28
CDR3 length: 14
J gene: TRBJ1-5
clone size: few

CDR3 DNA: TGTGCCAGTAGTATGGGAGCGACTAGGTACAATGAGCAGTTCTTC
CDR3 protein: CASSMGATRYNEQFF
D gene: .
V gene: TRBV19
CDR3 length: 15
J gene: TRBJ2-1
clone size: .

CDR3 DNA: TGCGCCAGCAGCCTGGGGGGGACAGGGTTCTCCGAGCAGTACTTC
CDR3 protein: CASSLGGTGFSEQYF
D gene: TRBD1
V gene: TRBV4-3
CDR3 length: 15
J gene: TRBJ2-7
clone size: few

CDR3 DNA: TGTGCCAGCAGCTTAGTTGCGTCCGCCTACGAGCAGTACTTC
CDR3 protein: CASSLVASAYEQYF
D gene: .
V gene: TRBV7-2
CDR3 length: 14
J gene: TRBJ2-7
clone size: few

CDR3 DNA: TGTGCCAGCAGGGAGAGACAGGGGACCGCCGGGGAGCTGTTTTTT
CDR3 protein: CASRERQGTAGELFF
D gene: TRBD1
V gene: TRBV28
CDR3 length: 15
J gene: TRBJ2-2
clone size: few

CDR3 DNA: TGTGCCAGCAGCTTGGGCGCGGATAACACCGGGGAGCTGTTTTTT
CDR3 protein: CASSLGADNTGELFF
D gene: .
V gene: TRBV7-9
CDR3 length: 15
J gene: TRBJ2-2
clone size: few

CDR3 DNA: TGTGCCAGCAGCTTGCCAGGACAGGGAACAGATACGCAGTATTTT
CDR3 protein: CASSLPGQGTDTQYF
D gene: TRBD1
V gene: TRBV4-2
CDR3 length: 15
J gene: TRBJ2-3
clone size: few

CDR3 DNA: TGCGCCAGCAGCAGCCAGACAGGGCGAGTGACTGAAGCTTTCTTT
CDR3 protein: CASSSQTGRVTEAFF
D gene: TRBD1
V gene: TRBV5-1
CDR3 length: 15
J gene: TRBJ1-1
clone size: .

CDR3 DNA: TGTGCCAGCAGTCTTGCGAAGGCAGGCTACGAGCAGTACTTC
CDR3 protein: CASSLAKAGYEQYF
D gene: .
V gene: TRBV7-3
CDR3 length: 14
J gene: TRBJ2-7
clone size: few

CDR3 DNA: TGCAGTGCTAGGGCCGACAATGAGCAGTTCTTC
CDR3 protein: CSARADNEQFF
D gene: .
V gene: TRBV20-1
CDR3 length: 11
J gene: TRBJ2-1
clone size: few

CDR3 DNA: TGTGCCAGCTCACCACTCGTCAGCCGGAATGAAAAACTGTTTTTT
CDR3 protein: CASSPLVSRNEKLFF
D gene: .
V gene: TRBV18
CDR3 length: 15
J gene: TRBJ1-4
clone size: few

CDR3 DNA: TGTGCCAGCAGCTTACTTGACTCCTACGAGCAGTACTTC
CDR3 protein: CASSLLDSYEQYF
D gene: .
V gene: TRBV7-2
CDR3 length: 13
J gene: TRBJ2-7
clone size: few

CDR3 DNA: TGTGCCAGCAGCCCAGGGATTGCAGATACGCAGTATTTT
CDR3 protein: CASSPGIADTQYF
D gene: .
V gene: TRBV7-6
CDR3 length: 13
J gene: TRBJ2-3
clone size: .

CDR3 DNA: TGTGCCAGCAGCCCCCGGACTAGCGGATACGAGCAGTACTTC
CDR3 protein: CASSPRTSGYEQYF
D gene: TRBD2
V gene: TRBV7-9
CDR3 length: 14
J gene: TRBJ2-7
clone size: few

CDR3 DNA: TGTGCCATCAGCGGCGGGACAGGCAGCTCTGGAAACACCATATATTTT
CDR3 protein: CAISGGTGSSGNTIYF
D gene: TRBD1
V gene: TRBV10-3
CDR3 length: 16
J gene: TRBJ1-3
clone size: few